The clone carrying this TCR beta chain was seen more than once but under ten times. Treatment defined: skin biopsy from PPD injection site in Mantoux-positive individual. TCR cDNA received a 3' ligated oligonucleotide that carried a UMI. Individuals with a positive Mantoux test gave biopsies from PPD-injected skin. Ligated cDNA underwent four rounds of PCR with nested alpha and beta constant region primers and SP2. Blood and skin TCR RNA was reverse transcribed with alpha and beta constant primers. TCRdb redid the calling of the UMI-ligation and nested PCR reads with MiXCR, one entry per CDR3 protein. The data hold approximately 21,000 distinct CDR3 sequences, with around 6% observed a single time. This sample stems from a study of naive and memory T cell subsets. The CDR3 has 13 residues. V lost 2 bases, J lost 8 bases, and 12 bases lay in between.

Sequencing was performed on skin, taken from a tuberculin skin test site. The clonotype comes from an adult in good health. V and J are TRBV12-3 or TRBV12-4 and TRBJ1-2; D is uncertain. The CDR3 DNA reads TGTGCCAGCAGTTTATTCGGGGTCCGGGGCTACACCTTC. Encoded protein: CASSLFGVRGYTF.